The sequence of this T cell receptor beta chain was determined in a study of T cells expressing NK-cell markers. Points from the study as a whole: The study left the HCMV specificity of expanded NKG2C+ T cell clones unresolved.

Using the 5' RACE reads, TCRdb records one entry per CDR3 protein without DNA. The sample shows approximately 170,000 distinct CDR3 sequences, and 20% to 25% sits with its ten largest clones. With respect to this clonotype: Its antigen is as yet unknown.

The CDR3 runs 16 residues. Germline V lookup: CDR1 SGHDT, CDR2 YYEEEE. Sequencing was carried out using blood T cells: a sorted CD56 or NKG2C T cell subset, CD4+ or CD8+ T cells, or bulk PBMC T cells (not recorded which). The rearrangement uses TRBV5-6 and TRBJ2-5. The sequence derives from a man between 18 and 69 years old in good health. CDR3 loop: CASSFGIIGFRETQYF.